The clone carrying this TCR beta chain was seen only a few times. Per germline, CDR1 SGHTA and CDR2 FQGNSA. The germline V and J ends were trimmed by 5 bases and 4 bases, with 14 bases remaining between them. The CDR3 covers 15 residues. The record originates from a study of low-dose radiotherapy and immunotherapy resistance in tumors. Study context: Cohort 1 got 0.5 Gy per fraction every 2 weeks, 6.5 Gy in total.

Treatment combined nivolumab, ipilimumab, aspirin, low-dose cyclophosphamide and low-dose radiotherapy in a dose-escalation trial. TRAV- and TRBV-specific primers, spanning alpha and beta chains, primed first-strand cDNA. With a constant-region primer and a V-primer adapter, TCRs were subjected to roughly 20 PCR cycles of amplification. In vitro transcription amplified isolated mRNA. Each CDR3 protein gets one entry after TCRdb re-called the reads with MiXCR. The top ten clones hold approximately 6.3% of a sample with nearly 7,500 distinct CDR3 sequences, 70% to 85% of them seen once. The sequence derives from a human donor with advanced metastatic prostate, ovarian, gallbladder or colorectal cancer (not recorded which). This table probably holds off-target reads from a library built for another chain. The chain employs TRBV7-2 and TRBJ2-2; D is unresolved. The CDR3 loop reads CASSTATQATGELFF. The DNA of the CDR3 is TGTGCCAGCAGCACCGCGACCCAGGCCACCGGGGAGCTGTTTTTT.